This T cell receptor beta chain was captured by sequencing in a study of blood T cell repertoires in COVID-19. Study details: The United States, Italy and Spain were the sources of the acute and convalescent COVID-19 samples. PBMCs, B-cell-depleted T cells, or T cells provided the cDNA or gDNA that made up the material.

How the authors handled the data: The assay estimated nucleated cells by amplifying reference gene primers. Repertoires were generated with immunoSEQ multiplex PCR, while TCRdb's copy carries only in-frame clones and drops some. V, J and clone size are those of that table, while D and trimming were read from the DNA. Of hundreds of thousands of clones in the sample, around 92% were seen once. During active infection, Seattle patients enrolled and were then monitored through disease. The length of the CDR3 is 13 residues. From germline, CDR1 is MDHEN and CDR2 SYDVKM. Trimming took off 1 base at V and 7 bases at J, with 7 bases between the two ends.

The receptor was derived from a woman under 40 with COVID-19, enrolled during active disease. The chain joins TRBV28 to TRBJ1-4; D not certain. Sequencing was done on a sample of peripheral blood. The CDR3 is CASSLSMAEKLFF. CDR3 sequence (DNA): TGTGCCAGCAGTTTATCCATGGCTGAAAAACTGTTTTTT.